This entry is about one TCR beta chain. The sample originates from a study of molecular identifiers for immune sequencing clone quantification. V trimming: 2 bases; J trimming: 3 bases; junction bases outside the gene matches: 8. The CDR3 is 18 amino acids. CDR1 MNHEY and CDR2 SVGAGI come from the germline V gene. TCRdb re-analysed the PCR reads in MiXCR, keeping a single row per CDR3 protein. The profile shows 79,000 or so distinct CDR3 sequences, 25% of them singletons. Input material: naive CD8+ T cells from blood, with Jurkat cell RNA spiked in. As for subset: FACS-sorted CD8+CD4-CCR7+CD45RA+ naive T cells. The sequence derives from a human donor in good health. Some libraries in this study had Jurkat cell RNA spiked in. The rearrangement uses TRBV6-5 and TRBJ2-2, with TRBD2 identical over 11 bases. The CDR3: CASSYGVAGGPHTGELFF. DNA for the CDR3: TGTGCCAGCAGTTACGGGGTAGCGGGAGGGCCGCACACCGGGGAGCTGTTTTTT.